Below, 22 T cell receptor beta chains from the same sample are listed, as sequenced in a study of T cells in women clearing cervical HPV infection. Repertoires were generated with immunoSEQ multiplex PCR, while TCRdb's copy carries only in-frame clones and drops some. Its table records 30,000 to 35,000 clones. The specimen was blood buffy coat. These receptors all come from a woman aged 18-69 years with a cervical HPV16 infection that either progressed to CIN3+ or cleared (not recorded which).

For this clone: From the germline J gene comes the end of the CDR3, since the read stops 3 residues before it. V and J are TRBV27 and TRBJ2-7; D may be TRBD1 (6 bases). The CDR3 runs 15 residues. Germline CDR1 MNHEY, CDR2 SMNVEV (reference sequence). V shed 5 bases and J shed 1 base, with 15 bases lying between them. The part of the CDR3 DNA that was read is TGTGCCAGCAGTCCGACGTGGACAGCGTCCTACGAG. This sequence encodes CASSPTWTASYE. The entire CDR3 is CASSPTWTASYEQYF.

Comment on this clone: The read ends 3 residues early relative to the CDR3; the germline J gene fills the gap. V gene TRBV29-1 combines with J gene TRBJ2-7; D may correspond to TRBD1 or TRBD2 (6 bases each). The CDR3 length is 14 residues. CDR1 and CDR2 from the germline V gene are SQVTM and ANQGSEA. V was pared by 4 bases and J by 2 bases, with 15 bases between. CDR3 sequence: CSVVGPEGAYEQYF. The covered CDR3 bases are TGCAGCGTTGTGGGCCCGGAGGGGGCCTACGAG.

To note about this clone: The read is 3 residues too short to cover the CDR3 end, so that end is filled in from the germline J gene. The rearrangement joins TRBV12-5 to TRBJ2-7; 10 nucleotides line up with TRBD1. Per germline, CDR1 LGHNT and CDR2 FRNRAP. This CDR3 spans 17 amino acids. V trimming: 9 bases; J trimming: 5 bases; junction bases outside the gene matches: 19. The sequenced part of the CDR3 DNA is TGTGCTAGCGAAAGGGCGACAGGGGGCACTGGTGTTGACGAG. Residues: CASERATGGTGVDE. The entire CDR3 is CASERATGGTGVDEQYF.

CDR3 bases read: TGTGCCAGCTCCACGGACAGGGCGAGCAATCAGCCC. Translation gives CASSTDRASNQP. The whole CDR3 sequence reads CASSTDRASNQPQHF. The chain combines TRBV28 with TRBJ1-5; TRBD1 matches 8 bases. The read falls 3 residues short of the CDR3 end, and the missing part is taken from the germline J gene. V lost 8 bases, J lost 1 base, and 7 bases stayed unmatched. This CDR3 has 15 amino acids. The germline V gene encodes CDR1 MDHEN and CDR2 SYDVKM.

A word on this clone: The sequence runs out 3 residues before the end of the CDR3; the remainder is reconstructed from the germline J gene. The chain is built from TRBV7-3 and TRBJ2-3; either TRBD1 or TRBD2 may fit D (7 bases each). The CDR3 has 15 residues. Between the trimmed V and J ends, which lost 7 bases and 1 base, there was a span of 15 bases. Germline V gives CDR1 SGHTA, CDR2 FQGTGA. The CDR3 here is CASNARGRGTDTQYF. CDR3 DNA, as far as it was read: TGTGCCAGCAATGCCAGGGGGAGGGGCACAGATACG.

As regards this clone: The CDR3 end is not reached by the read, which stops 3 residues before it; the germline J gene fills it in. The V gene is TRBV2, the J gene TRBJ1-5; D call uncertain. There are 15 residues in the CDR3. V shed 2 bases and J shed 4 bases, with 12 bases lying between them. Per germline, CDR1 SNHLY and CDR2 FYNNEI. CDR3 bases read: TGTGCCAGCAGTGAAACGATAGTCCTTAATCAGCCC. Its protein is CASSETIVLNQP. The entire CDR3 reads CASSETIVLNQPQHF.

The part of the CDR3 DNA that was read is TGTGCCAGCTCACCCAGGACAGCGTCCTACGAG. Translated: CASSPRTASYE. The full CDR3 protein is CASSPRTASYEQYF. The J gene is TRBJ2-7, the V gene TRBV18; possible D gene TRBD1, 6 bases. Sequencing ends 3 residues short of the CDR3 end; the germline J gene provides the rest. V was clipped by 3 bases and J by 1 base, with 10 bases between them. CDR1 and CDR2 (germline): KGHSH, LQKENI. The CDR3 totals 14 residues.

To note about this clone: Read coverage stops 3 residues before the CDR3 terminus; the germline J gene supplies the remainder. The genes are TRBV7-2 and TRBJ2-5; TRBD1 is a possible D gene (5 bases). The germline gives CDR1 SGHTA, CDR2 FQGNSA. The ends were cut back, 1 base at V and 4 bases at J, with 13 bases in the middle. The length of the CDR3 is 15 residues. The CDR3 DNA, read in part, is TGTGCCAGCAGCTTAGGCGGCAGGGTTGGAGAGACC. Translation: CASSLGGRVGET. The CDR3, in full, reads CASSLGGRVGETQYF.

Concerning this clone itself: Sequencing ends 3 residues short of the CDR3 end; the germline J gene provides the rest. Other DNA sequences in the sample encode the same CDR3. The chain links TRBV19 to TRBJ1-3, with D possibly being TRBD1 (6 bases). CDR1 and CDR2 from the germline V gene are LNHDA and SQIVND (reference sequence). The CDR3 has 15 amino acids. The sequenced part of the CDR3 DNA is TGTGCCAGTAGTGGAGATCGTGGACAGTCCAGCGCC. This sequence encodes CASSGDRGQSSA. The CDR3, in full, reads CASSGDRGQSSAIYF. Drawing the rest from reference TRBV19 and TRBJ1-3, the complete variable domain is DGGITQSPKYLFRKEGQNVTLSCEQNLNHDAMYWYRQDPGQGLRLIYYSQIVNDFQKGDIAEGYSVSREKKESFPLTVTSAQKNPTAFYLCASSGDRGQSSAIYFGEGSWLTVV.

The part of the CDR3 DNA that was read is TGTGCCATCAGTGAGTACGGGACACGGATAAGGCCC. Protein: CAISEYGTRIRP. The whole CDR3 protein is CAISEYGTRIRPQHF. The chain has TRBV10-3 and TRBJ1-5, with D maybe TRBD1 (6 bases). The read gets to within 3 residues of the CDR3 end, and the germline J gene fills in the rest. From germline, CDR1 is ENHRY and CDR2 SYGVKD. The V end lost 1 base, the J end lost 9 bases, and 16 bases lay between the germline ends. The CDR3 runs to 15 residues.

As to this clone: Read data end 3 residues before the CDR3 end; the end is taken from the germline J gene. This chain links TRBV20-1 with TRBJ1-2; possible D gene TRBD1, 6 bases. CDR1 DFQATT and CDR2 SNEGSKA come from the germline V gene (reference sequence). V gave up 2 bases and J gave up 4 bases, with 14 bases separating them. The CDR3 has 14 residues. Here the CDR3 reads CSARKNRDTYGYTF. CDR3 DNA (partial): TGCAGTGCTAGAAAGAACAGGGATACCTATGGC.

About this clone: The CDR3 end is not reached by the read, which stops 3 residues before it; the germline J gene fills it in. J is TRBJ2-5 and V is TRBV7-2; TRBD2 aligns across 7 bases. This CDR3 spans 13 amino acids. Losses at the gene ends were 3 bases for V and 4 bases for J; bases not matched to a gene: 2. Germline V gives CDR1 SGHTA, CDR2 FQGNSA. The CDR3 sequence: CASSFASGETQYF. Incomplete CDR3 DNA: TGTGCCAGCAGCTTTGCTAGCGGAGAGACC.

Of note for this clone: The read stops 3 residues short of the end of the CDR3; the missing end is completed from the germline J gene. The rearrangement uses TRBV5-6 and TRBJ1-2; D possibly corresponds to TRBD1 (5 bases). CDR3 length equals 12 residues. Looked up from germline, CDR1 is SGHDT and CDR2 is YYEEEE. CDR3 bases read: TGTGCCAGCCTGGGGCAGTACGGGGGC. The encoded protein is CASLGQYGG. The CDR3 in full is CASLGQYGGYTF.

As concerns this clone: The CDR3 end is not reached by the read, which stops 3 residues before it; the germline J gene fills it in. V usage is TRBV20-1 and J usage is TRBJ1-5; 7 nucleotides line up with TRBD1. V shed 0 bases and J 2 bases; nucleotides not matched to a gene: 7. The CDR3 extends over 16 amino acids. Looked up from germline, CDR1 is DFQATT and CDR2 is SNEGSKA (reference sequence). The DNA read from the CDR3 is TGCAGTGCTAGAGATAGACAGGGTGGGGGCAATCAGCCC. Translation: CSARDRQGGGNQP. The full CDR3 protein is CSARDRQGGGNQPQHF.

As to this clone: The sequence runs out 3 residues before the end of the CDR3; the remainder is reconstructed from the germline J gene. The chain is built from TRBV20-1 and TRBJ1-2, with 7 bases fitting TRBD1. From germline, CDR1 is DFQATT and CDR2 SNEGSKA (reference sequence). This CDR3 is built from 14 residues. The CDR3 region is CSARLIGDSSGYTF. CDR3 bases read: TGCAGTGCTAGACTCATAGGGGACAGTAGCGGC.

Turning to this clone: The CDR3 end lies 3 residues beyond the end of the read and is filled in from the germline J gene. The chain recombines TRBV2 with TRBJ1-4, with D hard to call. Germline CDR1 and CDR2: SNHLY and FYNNEI. The CDR3 runs 14 residues. Between the trimmed V and J ends, which lost 5 bases and 0 bases, there was a span of 7 bases. The DNA read from the CDR3 is TGTGCCAGCAGTAGCGTTGCAACTAATGAAAAA. This codes for CASSSVATNEK. The entire CDR3 sequence reads CASSSVATNEKLFF.

For this clone: The read comes to an end 3 residues before the CDR3 does, leaving the germline J gene to fill in the end. This chain connects TRBV7-3 to TRBJ1-2; 9 nucleotides align to TRBD1. From germline, CDR1 is SGHTA and CDR2 FQGTGA. The CDR3 is made up of 18 amino acids. The CDR3 spells CASSPHSPGQGTAGGYTF. Partial CDR3 DNA: TGTGCCAGCAGCCCCCACTCCCCGGGACAGGGAACAGCAGGCGGC. Looking up the rest from reference TRBV7-3 and TRBJ1-2 gives the full variable domain: GAGVSQTPSNKVTEKGKYVELRCDPISGHTALYWYRQSLGQGPEFLIYFQGTGAADDSGLPNDRFFAVRPEGSVSTLKIQRTERGDSAVYLCASSPHSPGQGTAGGYTFGSGTRLTVV.

As concerns this clone: Read coverage stops 3 residues before the CDR3 terminus; the germline J gene supplies the remainder. This rearrangement joins TRBV18 to TRBJ2-2; tentatively, D is TRBD1 (5 bases). CDR3 size: 14 residues. Germline CDR1 reads KGHSH; CDR2 reads LQKENI. The covered CDR3 bases are TGTGCCAGCTCCACCTTCTCTGGGGCCAACGTG. Translation: CASSTFSGANV. The entire CDR3 reads CASSTFSGANVLFF.

In the case of this clone: The CDR3 end lies 3 residues beyond the end of the read and is filled in from the germline J gene. The V and J genes are TRBV2 and TRBJ2-7; maybe TRBD1 (5 bases). CDR3 length: 13 amino acids. Germline CDR1 is SNHLY and CDR2 is FYNNEI. V shed 6 bases and J shed 3 bases, with 12 bases lying between them. The DNA read from the CDR3 is TGTGCCAGCAGGCAGGGTTCCGTCTACGAG. This encodes CASRQGSVYE. The entire CDR3 protein is CASRQGSVYEQYF.

As concerns this clone: The CDR3 goes on 3 residues after the read ends, and that part is filled in from the germline J gene. J is TRBJ2-2 and V is TRBV19; 11 bases map to TRBD1. This CDR3 is 17 amino acids long. Germline CDR1 is LNHDA and CDR2 is SQIVND (reference sequence). The covered CDR3 bases are TGTGCCAGTAGTATATCCGGACAGGGGGCGGGTAATTCACCG. This codes for CASSISGQGAGNSP. The entire CDR3 reads CASSISGQGAGNSPLFF.

Comment on this clone: With the read ending 3 residues before the CDR3 end, the germline J gene is used to fill in that end. The J gene is TRBJ1-5, the V gene TRBV19, with D hard to call. The ends were cut back, 3 bases at V and 6 bases at J, with 12 bases in the middle. The CDR3 is made up of 14 amino acids. Germline V gene lookup returns CDR1 LNHDA and CDR2 SQIVND (reference sequence). Incomplete CDR3 DNA: TGTGCCAGTAGTATTTGGCCCCCATTTCAGCCC. Translation: CASSIWPPFQP. The CDR3, in full, reads CASSIWPPFQPQHF. Looking up the rest from reference TRBV19 and TRBJ1-5 gives the full variable domain: DGGITQSPKYLFRKEGQNVTLSCEQNLNHDAMYWYRQDPGQGLRLIYYSQIVNDFQKGDIAEGYSVSREKKESFPLTVTSAQKNPTAFYLCASSIWPPFQPQHFGDGTRLSIL.

In regard to this clone: The sequence runs out 3 residues before the end of the CDR3; the remainder is reconstructed from the germline J gene. The rearrangement links TRBV18 to TRBJ1-2; TRBD1 matches 7 bases. CDR1 is KGHSH and CDR2 is LQKENI in the germline V gene. The junction had 10 bases not matched to a gene; V was cut back by 2 bases and J by 4 bases. This CDR3 spans 16 amino acids. CDR3 DNA (partial): TGTGCCAGCTCACCAAACTTGGACAGGATTGCCTATGGC. Translated: CASSPNLDRIAYG. The entire CDR3 protein is CASSPNLDRIAYGYTF.